This T cell receptor beta chain was captured by sequencing in a study of response to subunit inactivated influenza vaccine. Findings and limits, study-wide: Authors suggested that a seasonal influenza vaccination recruits few new T cells each time.

In TCRdb, the RT-PCR reads were re-called with MiXCR into one record per CDR3 protein. The sample lists about 780,000 distinct CDR3 sequences; roughly 20% were seen once. This clonotype was seen a few times. The antigen remains unidentified. Germline V lookup: CDR1 MNHEY, CDR2 SVGEGT. The CDR3 loop spans 19 amino acids. The V end was cut by 2 bases, the J end by 0 bases, with 20 bases between. This sequence joins TRBV6-2 or TRBV6-3 and TRBJ2-1, with D possibly being TRBD1 or TRBD2 (5 bases each). The receptor was isolated from a man aged 45-60 years who received an inactivated influenza vaccine. The starting material was PBMCs from blood, obtained 5 to 6 days after vaccination. CDR3: CASSYNSFDVGGSYNEQFF. DNA of the CDR3: TGTGCCAGCAGTTACAATTCTTTTGACGTTGGGGGCTCCTACAATGAGCAGTTCTTC.